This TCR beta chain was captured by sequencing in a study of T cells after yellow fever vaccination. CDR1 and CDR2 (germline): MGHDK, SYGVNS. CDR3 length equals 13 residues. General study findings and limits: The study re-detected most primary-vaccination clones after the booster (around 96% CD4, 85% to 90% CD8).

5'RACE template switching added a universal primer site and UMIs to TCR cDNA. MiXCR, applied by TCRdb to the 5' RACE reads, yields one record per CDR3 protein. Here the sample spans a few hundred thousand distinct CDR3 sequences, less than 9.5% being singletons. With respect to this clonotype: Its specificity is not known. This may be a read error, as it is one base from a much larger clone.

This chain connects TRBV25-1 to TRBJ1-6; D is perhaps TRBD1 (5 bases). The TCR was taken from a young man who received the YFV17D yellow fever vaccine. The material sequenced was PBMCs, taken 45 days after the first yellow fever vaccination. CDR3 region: CTSSGGYNSPLHF. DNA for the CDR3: TGTACCAGCAGTGGGGGCTATAATTCACCCCTCCACTTT.